Following are 25 T cell receptor beta chains from one sample sequenced in a study of T cells in Graves' hyperthyroidism and ophthalmopathy (dated by TCRdb to the late 2010s). Libraries were made using multiplex PCR. The run used an Illumina HiSeq 2000. The TCR beta CDR3 regions were amplified from the RNA transcripts. A first-round RT-PCR of the TCR CDR3 used the HTBI primer set with the Qiagen OneStep RT-PCR kit. TCRdb redid the processing of the public reads, applying fastp at Q25 and MiXCR, and retained in-frame beta chains. CDR3 protein sequences are deduplicated, and each keeps its most common genes and DNA. For this sample the table gives about 52,000 distinct CDR3 sequences, of which around half were detected only once. The top ten clones comprise about 9.8% of the sample. Input material: blood. The source of these receptors is a woman in her fifties or sixties with Graves' ophthalmopathy.

This clonotype occurred many times. The gene calls are TRBV7-9 and TRBJ1-2; 8 bases map to TRBD1. V lost 2 bases, J lost 0 bases, and 2 bases stayed unmatched. The CDR3 spans 15 residues. Germline values: CDR1 SEHNR, CDR2 FQNEAQ (reference sequence). Written as DNA, the CDR3 is TGTGCCAGCAGCTTAACAGGGGGAGCTAACTATGGCTACACCTTC. Residues: CASSLTGGANYGYTF.

The V call is TRBV5-8, the J call TRBJ1-1; a possible D gene is TRBD1 (6 bases). There are 14 residues in the CDR3. The germline V gene has CDR1 SGHTS and CDR2 YDEGEE. The ends were cut back, 0 bases at V and 3 bases at J, with 9 bases in the middle. CDR3 sequence: CASSLEGGDTEAFF. The CDR3 DNA reads as TGTGCCAGCAGCTTGGAAGGGGGGGACACTGAAGCTTTCTTT.

V is TRBV7-9 and J is TRBJ2-1; a weak D match, TRBD2 (6 bases). CDR3 length: 15 amino acids. CDR1 and CDR2 (germline): SEHNR, FQNEAQ (reference sequence). Deletions cut 5 bases from V and 0 bases from J, with 11 bases between. CDR3: CASSQGGNSYNEQFF. For the CDR3, the DNA is TGTGCCAGCAGCCAAGGAGGGAACTCCTACAATGAGCAGTTCTTC.

V and J are TRBV24-1 and TRBJ2-7; 8 bases align to TRBD2. The CDR3 has 14 amino acids. Losses at the gene ends were 2 bases for V and 6 bases for J; bases not matched to a gene: 5. Germline V gives CDR1 KGHDR, CDR2 SFDVKD. The CDR3 reads CATSDSSLAGEQYF. The CDR3 DNA sequence: TGTGCCACCAGTGATTCTTCGCTAGCGGGCGAGCAGTACTTC.

This clonotype was counted at least ten times. This chain joins TRBV10-3 and TRBJ1-3; 7 bases line up with TRBD1. V shed 5 bases and J 0 bases; nucleotides not matched to a gene: 10. CDR1 and CDR2 from the germline V gene are ENHRY and SYGVKD. The CDR3 covers 17 residues. For the CDR3, the DNA is TGTGCCATCAGTTCGAGGACAGGATCCAGCTCTGGAAACACCATATATTTT. The encoded protein is CAISSRTGSSSGNTIYF.

This clonotype was picked up many times. The rearrangement joins TRBV19 to TRBJ1-5, with a possible D match to TRBD1 (6 bases). The CDR3 is made up of 14 amino acids. With 8 bases removed from V and 2 bases from J, the gap between germline ends came to 13 bases. CDR1 is LNHDA and CDR2 is SQIVND in the germline V gene (reference sequence). For the CDR3, the DNA is TGTGCCAGTTCCGCAGGGGTCGGCAATCAGCCCCAGCATTTT. It is translated as CASSAGVGNQPQHF.

This clonotype was observed many times. The V call is TRBV28, the J call TRBJ2-1; D possibly matches TRBD1 or TRBD2 (6 bases each). V shed 5 bases and J shed 4 bases, with 12 bases lying between them. The CDR3 runs 14 residues. Germline CDR1 reads MDHEN; CDR2 reads SYDVKM. The CDR3 DNA reads TGTGCCAGCAGTCCTCGGGGGCGGTACAATGAGCAGTTCTTC. Translating gives CASSPRGRYNEQFF.

This clonotype has a count of ten or more. This chain links TRBV7-9 with TRBJ2-2; D is undetermined. CDR1 is SEHNR and CDR2 is FQNEAQ in the germline V gene (reference sequence). This CDR3 has 16 amino acids. V was clipped by 5 bases and J by 0 bases, with 13 bases between them. The DNA of the CDR3 is TGTGCCAGCAGCCCCATGACTGCTGCGAACACCGGGGAGCTGTTTTTT. The encoded protein is CASSPMTAANTGELFF.

The CDR3 region is CASSPTEYYEQYF. The CDR3 nucleotides are TGTGCCAGCAGTCCTACAGAATACTACGAGCAGTACTTC. The rearrangement joins TRBV27 to TRBJ2-7; D gene unclear. The germline CDR1 and CDR2 sequences are MNHEY and SMNVEV (reference sequence). The CDR3 sequence is 13 residues long. The germline V and J ends were trimmed by 5 bases and 3 bases, with 11 bases remaining between them.

This clonotype was observed a handful of times. The chain employs TRBV20-1 and TRBJ1-6; D ambiguous. Trimming stripped 3 bases from V and 7 bases from J, with 4 bases between. CDR1 is DFQATT, CDR2 SNEGSKA, per germline (reference sequence). The CDR3 extends over 11 amino acids. The CDR3 bases are TGCAGTGCTAGTCCCAATTCACCCCTCCACTTT. This gives the protein CSASPNSPLHF.

The chain carries TRBV7-2 and TRBJ2-5; D might be TRBD2 (5 bases). Germline values: CDR1 SGHTA, CDR2 FQGNSA. The CDR3 loop spans 13 amino acids. Between the trimmed V and J ends, which lost 1 base and 6 bases, there was a span of 9 bases. The CDR3 loop is CASSLVREQTQYF. CDR3 nucleotides: TGTGCCAGCAGCTTAGTGAGGGAACAGACCCAGTACTTC.

The CDR3 is CASSDGQRKGVEETQYF. CDR3 sequence (DNA): TGTGCCAGCAGTGACGGCCAACGTAAGGGTGTGGAAGAGACCCAGTACTTC. This sequence joins TRBV6-4 and TRBJ2-5; D remains ambiguous. Germline-derived CDR1 and CDR2 are MRHNA and SNTAGT. CDR3 length equals 17 residues. Trimming shortened V by 2 bases and J by 3 bases, and 19 bases separated the two germline ends.

Remarks on this clonotype: Since the CDR3 does not end with the conserved phenylalanine or tryptophan, this likely comes from a read error. The chain is built from TRBV20-1 and TRBJ1-1; TRBD1 agrees at 7 bases. J was trimmed by 3 bases and V by 5 bases; bases with no gene match: 3. From germline, CDR1 is DFQATT and CDR2 SNEGSKA (reference sequence). CDR3 length equals 12 residues. CDR3 sequence reads: CSASDRHTEAFT. CDR3 bases: TGCAGTGCTTCGGACAGGCACACTGAAGCTTTCACT.

The V call is TRBV20-1, the J call TRBJ2-3, with TRBD2 matching over 16 bases. J gave up 11 bases and V 1 base, and 15 bases lay outside the gene matches. Looked up from germline, CDR1 is DFQATT and CDR2 is SNEGSKA (reference sequence). This CDR3 is 18 amino acids long. CDR3 nucleotide sequence: TGCAGTGCTAGAGGTGGGGGACTAGCGGGAGGGTCCTACAATGAGCAGTATTTT. It codes for CSARGGGLAGGSYNEQYF.

This clonotype showed up many times. The V gene is TRBV2, the J gene TRBJ1-4, with 8 bases aligning to TRBD1. The CDR3 runs to 15 residues. Germline CDR1 reads SNHLY; CDR2 reads FYNNEI. V gave up 6 bases and J gave up 11 bases; unmatched junction bases: 14. CDR3 nucleotides: TGTGCCAGCAGACCCTCCGGGACAGGACCGGAGAAACTGTTTTTT. Residues: CASRPSGTGPEKLFF.

This clonotype was seen many times. The rearrangement joins TRBV7-2 to TRBJ2-4, with 8 bases identical to TRBD1. The J segment lost 2 bases and the V segment lost 6 bases, leaving 3 bases of the junction unmatched. Germline CDR1 is SGHTA and CDR2 is FQGNSA. CDR3 length: 14 residues. Here the CDR3 reads CASRSGGTKNIQYF. CDR3 bases: TGTGCCAGCAGATCAGGGGGCACCAAAAACATTCAGTACTTC.

This clonotype was counted many times. The chain couples TRBV7-3 to TRBJ2-3; 9 bases map to TRBD2. V lost 5 bases to trimming and J lost 5 bases; unmatched junction nucleotides: 8. The length of the CDR3 is 15 residues. CDR1 SGHTA and CDR2 FQGTGA come from the germline V gene. The CDR3 loop reads CASSDSSGAGDTQYF. In DNA, the CDR3 is TGTGCCAGCAGCGACTCTAGCGGGGCGGGAGATACGCAGTATTTT.

This clonotype was detected only once. The J gene is TRBJ2-3, the V gene TRBV29-1; 8 bases agree with TRBD2. The CDR3 sequence is 13 residues long. Germline CDR1 is SQVTM and CDR2 is ANQGSEA. J gave up 4 bases and V 6 bases, and 6 bases lay outside the gene matches. CDR3 amino acids: CSVPGRGADTQYF. CDR3 coding DNA: TGCAGCGTCCCCGGGAGGGGGGCAGATACGCAGTATTTT.

This clonotype has just one count. Because the CDR3 is missing its conserved closing phenylalanine or tryptophan, this is likely a read error. V usage is TRBV5-8 and J usage is TRBJ2-7, with 7 bases identical to TRBD1. The CDR3 runs to 15 residues. Per germline, CDR1 SGHTS and CDR2 YDEGEE. CDR3 region: CASSTFSQGVYKQYC. CDR3 sequence (DNA): TGTGCCAGCAGCACCTTTTCCCAGGGGGTCTACAAGCAGTACTGC.

This clonotype has a count of ten or more. J is TRBJ2-1 and V is TRBV11-2; 9 positions agree with TRBD2. The CDR3 has 17 residues. J lost 2 bases, V lost 0 bases, and 5 bases had no gene match. Germline V lookup: CDR1 SGHAT, CDR2 FQNNGV. The CDR3 DNA follows: TGTGCCAGCAGCTTAGATCCCGCTAGCGGGGCCTACAATGAGCAGTTCTTC. Its translation is CASSLDPASGAYNEQFF.

This clonotype was seen many times. This sequence joins TRBV12-3 or TRBV12-4 and TRBJ1-5; a weak D match, TRBD1 (5 bases). Trimming pared 2 bases from V and 2 bases from J, leaving 19 bases between. The CDR3 is made up of 18 amino acids. CDR3 loop: CASSLYPAGTRGNQPQHF. The CDR3 bases are TGTGCCAGCAGTTTATACCCGGCAGGGACCCGGGGCAATCAGCCCCAGCATTTT.

This clonotype was counted ten times or more. CDR3 in DNA: TGCAGTGCCGACAGGGGATTACGGTATGGCTACACCTTC. This codes for CSADRGLRYGYTF. This chain uses TRBV20-1 with TRBJ1-2; TRBD1 matches 8 bases. The CDR3 covers 13 residues. V was pared by 6 bases and J by 5 bases, with 8 bases of the junction left unmatched. Germline CDR1 and CDR2: DFQATT and SNEGSKA (reference sequence).

This clonotype was detected once. This sequence joins TRBV13 and TRBJ2-7; D uncertain. The CDR3 is 17 residues long. Germline loops: CDR1 PRHDT, CDR2 FYEKMQ (reference sequence). V was shortened by 5 bases and J by 0 bases, with 20 bases between the two germline ends. The DNA for the CDR3 is TGTGCCAGCAGCCACGTGAGTCTGGGCCCCAACTCCTACGAGCAGTACTTC. Its translation: CASSHVSLGPNSYEQYF.

This clonotype has ten or more counts. V usage is TRBV5-5 and J usage is TRBJ1-1, with D possibly being TRBD1 (5 bases). V was clipped by 1 base and J by 5 bases, with 15 bases between them. Germline-derived CDR1 and CDR2 are SGHKS and YYEKEE (reference sequence). The CDR3 sequence is 15 residues long. The CDR3 region has the DNA TGTGCCAGCAGCTTGTTCGACAGATCGTGGACTGAAGCTTTCTTT. This translates into CASSLFDRSWTEAFF.

The CDR3 nucleotides are TGTGCCAGTAGTATACAGACGAGCACCGGGGAGCTGTTTTTT. It encodes CASSIQTSTGELFF. The chain is built from TRBV19 and TRBJ2-2; D gene ambiguous. CDR3 length: 14 residues. Germline V CDR1 and CDR2: LNHDA, SQIVND (reference sequence). Trimming removed 2 bases from V and 4 bases from J, with 8 bases in between.